These 27 T cell receptor beta chains share one sample of origin, sequenced in a study of CD8+ T cells in alopecia areata. Sample treatment: oral pan-JAK inhibitor, 5-10 mg twice daily. Extracted from the samples, RNA was reverse transcribed into cDNA to serve as the sequencing template. Here immunoSEQ multiplex PCR was the method, and the copy in TCRdb shows in-frame clones only, minus some. The repertoire includes 180,000 or so clones, 40% to 65% of them detected once, and about 10% sits in the top ten. The sequenced sample was CD8+ T cells sorted from blood, obtained at week 24, from a patient treated with tofacitinib. These receptors all come from a human donor with alopecia areata.

The chain combines TRBV4-3 with TRBJ1-1; 7 bases fit TRBD1. V shed 0 bases, J shed 7 bases, and the junction held 5 bases outside the gene matches. CDR1 is LGHNA, CDR2 YSLEER, per germline. This CDR3 is 14 amino acids long. This CDR3 is CASSQDARQGEAFF. The CDR3 region has the DNA TGCGCCAGCAGCCAAGATGCTAGACAGGGTGAAGCTTTCTTT.

The rearrangement uses TRBV6-6 and TRBJ2-3; maybe TRBD2 (7 bases). Germline CDR1 reads MNHNY; CDR2 reads SVGAGI (reference sequence). Trimming left V 6 bases short and J 2 bases short, with 15 bases between. The CDR3 contains 15 residues. CDR3 residues: CASSRGAASTDTQYF. CDR3 bases: TGTGCCAGCAGCCGGGGGGCAGCCTCCACAGATACGCAGTATTTT.

The chain has TRBV4-1 and TRBJ1-1; D is unresolved. The length of the CDR3 is 13 residues. Trimming took off 2 bases at V and 5 bases at J, with 9 bases between the two ends. Per germline, CDR1 MGHRA and CDR2 YSYEKL. DNA for the CDR3: TGCGCCAGCAGCCAAATTCTGGAAACTGAAGCTTTCTTT. Protein product: CASSQILETEAFF.

The rearrangement links TRBV29-1 to TRBJ2-1; 9 bases agree with TRBD1. The CDR3 loop spans 16 amino acids. The ends lost 3 bases at V and 5 bases at J; junction bases unmatched: 11. Per germline, CDR1 SQVTM and CDR2 ANQGSEA. CDR3 sequence: CSVDGTDRGSNNEQFF. The CDR3 nucleotides read TGCAGCGTTGATGGGACCGACAGGGGGTCTAACAATGAGCAGTTCTTC.

This clone was detected a few times. The genes are TRBV29-1 and TRBJ1-2, with D possibly being TRBD1 (5 bases). The CDR3 consists of 11 residues. The V and J ends lost 6 bases and 8 bases respectively, with 13 bases between them. Germline V gives CDR1 SQVTM, CDR2 ANQGSEA. CDR3 sequence (DNA): TGCAGCGTCTACGGGGGAGGAGGCTACACCTTC. This codes for CSVYGGGGYTF.

This clone was picked up a small number of times. The CDR3 is CASSLSSGALTDTQYF. In DNA, the CDR3 is TGCGCCAGCAGCTTGTCCAGTGGGGCCCTCACAGATACGCAGTATTTT. The chain is built from TRBV5-1 and TRBJ2-3; tentatively, D is TRBD1 (5 bases). The CDR3 totals 16 residues. Trimming left V 1 base short and J 2 bases short, with 14 bases between. CDR1 and CDR2 (germline): SGHRS, YFSETQ. Looking up the rest from reference TRBV5-1 and TRBJ2-3 gives the full variable domain: KAGVTQTPRYLIKTRGQQVTLSCSPISGHRSVSWYQQTPGQGLQFLFEYFSETQRNKGNFPGRFSGRQFSNSRSEMNVSTLELGDSALYLCASSLSSGALTDTQYFGPGTRLTVL.

This clone was counted between two and nine times. The chain joins TRBV12-5 to TRBJ1-2, with TRBD1 identical over 7 bases. The CDR3 is made up of 14 amino acids. Germline V gene sequence: CDR1 LGHNT, CDR2 FRNRAP. J was trimmed by 4 bases and V by 5 bases; bases with no gene match: 7. In DNA form, the CDR3 reads TGTGCTAGTGGTCCCACAGGGGAGGGCTATGGCTACACCTTC. Translated, it gives CASGPTGEGYGYTF.

V is TRBV2 and J is TRBJ1-5, with D perhaps TRBD1 (6 bases). Trimming shortened V by 6 bases and J by 4 bases, and 16 bases separated the two germline ends. This CDR3 spans 15 amino acids. Germline V gene sequence: CDR1 SNHLY, CDR2 FYNNEI. The CDR3 region has the DNA TGTGCCAGCAGATTCTCAGGGGAGGGTAATCAGCCCCAGCATTTT. As protein: CASRFSGEGNQPQHF.

The chain couples TRBV27 to TRBJ1-2; the D gene is possibly TRBD1 (6 bases). Trimming stripped 6 bases from V and 0 bases from J, with 8 bases between. CDR1 is MNHEY and CDR2 is SMNVEV in the germline V gene (reference sequence). CDR3 length: 13 amino acids. DNA for the CDR3: TGTGCCAGCAGGGACAGTTCTAACTATGGCTACACCTTC. Its protein is CASRDSSNYGYTF.

The CDR3 nucleotides are TGTGCCAGCAGCCAAATGGACAGAACGAACACCGGGGAGCTGTTTTTT. Its protein product is CASSQMDRTNTGELFF. The chain joins TRBV14 to TRBJ2-2, with TRBD1 as a possible D gene (6 bases). With 2 bases removed from V and 0 bases from J, the gap between germline ends came to 10 bases. The length of the CDR3 is 16 residues. Germline CDR1 is SGHDN and CDR2 is FVKESK.

The rearrangement uses TRBV9 and TRBJ2-3, with a weak D call TRBD2 (6 bases). The CDR3 contains 15 residues. Per the germline V gene, CDR1 is SGDLS and CDR2 is YYNGEE. V lost 3 bases to trimming and J lost 2 bases, with 13 bases between them. CDR3 in amino acids: CASSARGALTDTQYF. The CDR3 DNA sequence: TGTGCCAGCAGCGCCCGCGGGGCTCTCACAGATACGCAGTATTTT.

The genes are TRBV5-1 and TRBJ2-6, with unresolved D. The CDR3 has 13 residues. Trimming removed 3 bases at V and 4 bases at J, with 5 bases between. CDR1 SGHRS and CDR2 YFSETQ come from the germline V gene. CDR3 DNA: TGCGCCAGCAGCTCTCCGGGGGCCAACGTCCTGACTTTC. As protein: CASSSPGANVLTF.

The chain has TRBV29-1 and TRBJ1-2; 9 bases are shared with TRBD1. The CDR3 has 16 amino acids. Germline V CDR1 and CDR2: SQVTM, ANQGSEA. The trim removed 4 bases at V and 3 bases at J, leaving 12 bases unmatched. The CDR3 sequence: CSVGLGTGRFDYGYTF. The CDR3 nucleotides read TGCAGCGTTGGTCTGGGGACAGGGAGGTTTGACTATGGCTACACCTTC.

The chain carries TRBV29-1 and TRBJ2-3; TRBD2 matches at 9 bases. The CDR3 is made up of 16 amino acids. V was pared by 3 bases and J by 3 bases, with 10 bases of the junction left unmatched. Germline V CDR1 and CDR2: SQVTM, ANQGSEA. The CDR3 sequence is CSVDEVAGESTDTQYF. CDR3 nucleotide sequence: TGCAGCGTTGATGAGGTAGCGGGGGAATCAACAGATACGCAGTATTTT.

The V gene is TRBV29-1, the J gene TRBJ2-7; D remains unclear. This CDR3 comprises 13 residues. The V end lost 0 bases, the J end lost 2 bases, and 8 bases lay between the germline ends. The germline CDR1 and CDR2 sequences are SQVTM and ANQGSEA. The CDR3 region is CSVEDTQTYEQYF. CDR3 DNA: TGCAGCGTTGAAGATACACAAACCTACGAGCAGTACTTC.

This clone has more than one count but fewer than ten. The chain uses TRBV7-7 and TRBJ2-7; D unresolved. The germline V gene has CDR1 SSHAT and CDR2 FNYEAQ (reference sequence). This CDR3 is 13 amino acids long. V shed 5 bases and J shed 6 bases, with 14 bases lying between them. The CDR3 spells CASSPESGREQYF. The CDR3 DNA sequence: TGTGCCAGCAGCCCCGAGTCGGGCCGCGAGCAGTACTTC.

This clone occurred a few times. This chain links TRBV13 with TRBJ2-7; 8 positions agree with TRBD2. The CDR3 loop spans 14 amino acids. After removal of 5 bases from V and 2 bases from J, the junction contained 5 bases not matched to a gene. Germline V gives CDR1 PRHDT, CDR2 FYEKMQ (reference sequence). CDR3 amino acids: CASSEGRGAYEQYF. CDR3 nucleotide sequence: TGTGCCAGCAGCGAAGGGCGGGGGGCCTACGAGCAGTACTTC.

CDR3 protein: CASGLVSHPGQGPSSYNSPLHF. CDR3 coding DNA: TGTGCTAGTGGTTTGGTCTCGCATCCGGGACAGGGACCGAGCTCCTATAATTCACCCCTCCACTTT. This chain joins TRBV12-5 and TRBJ1-6; 9 nucleotides agree with TRBD1. The CDR3 is made up of 22 amino acids. From germline, CDR1 is LGHNT and CDR2 FRNRAP. V shed 0 bases and J 0 bases; nucleotides not matched to a gene: 15.

As DNA, the CDR3 is TGTGCCAGCAGTTCCTACCGGGACCCTAATCAGCCCCAGCATTTT. Protein: CASSSYRDPNQPQHF. The gene calls are TRBV2 and TRBJ1-5; D may be TRBD1 (5 bases). Trimming took 5 bases from V and 4 from J, leaving 15 bases between them. This CDR3 spans 15 amino acids. The germline CDR1 and CDR2 sequences are SNHLY and FYNNEI.

This sequence joins TRBV4-2 and TRBJ1-1; no clear D. The CDR3 is made up of 12 amino acids. V was clipped by 3 bases and J by 11 bases, with 13 bases between them. Per germline, CDR1 LGHNA and CDR2 YNFKEQ. The CDR3 loop reads CASSHATDPAFF. DNA of the CDR3: TGTGCCAGCAGCCACGCGACTGACCCTGCTTTCTTT.

In this sample, this clone turned up a few times. At the DNA level, this CDR3 is encoded by other sequences in the same sample as well. The V call is TRBV5-6, the J call TRBJ2-6; D remains ambiguous. This CDR3 spans 15 amino acids. Trimming removed 1 base from V and 1 base from J, with 6 bases in between. Per the germline V gene, CDR1 is SGHDT and CDR2 is YYEEEE. The CDR3 nucleotides read TGTGCCAGCAGCTTGTCCGGGTCTGGGGCCAACGTCCTGACTTTC. This gives the protein CASSLSGSGANVLTF.

The chain combines TRBV6-1 with TRBJ1-5; tentatively, D is TRBD1 (5 bases). CDR3 length equals 17 residues. V dropped 1 base and J dropped 0 bases, with 13 bases sitting between them. From germline, CDR1 is MNHNS and CDR2 SASEGT. As DNA, the CDR3 is TGTGCCAGCAGTGAAGACGGGGCGGGGTATAGCAATCAGCCCCAGCATTTT. Its protein product is CASSEDGAGYSNQPQHF.

V is TRBV29-1 and J is TRBJ2-7; D is perhaps TRBD2 (5 bases). The CDR3 has 18 amino acids. From germline, CDR1 is SQVTM and CDR2 ANQGSEA. Trimming cost V 1 base and J 2 bases, with 24 bases left between them. The DNA of the CDR3 is TGCAGCGTTGAAGTTCTTGAGGTTCTCGGGGATAAAGCCTACGAGCAGTACTTC. Its translation is CSVEVLEVLGDKAYEQYF.

This clone was observed a few times. This sequence joins TRBV4-1 and TRBJ1-2; weak D call: TRBD1 (6 bases). CDR1 and CDR2 from the germline V gene are MGHRA and YSYEKL. There are 14 residues in the CDR3. The V gene lost 4 bases and the J gene lost 4 bases, with 13 bases spanning the gap. The CDR3 region has the DNA TGCGCCAGCAGCCCCGGACAGTCCCTCTATGGCTACACCTTC. Its translation: CASSPGQSLYGYTF.

The chain joins TRBV10-2 to TRBJ1-6; D uncertain. In germline, CDR1 is WSHSY, CDR2 SAAADI. The CDR3 runs 16 residues. V was pared by 2 bases and J by 0 bases, with 8 bases between. The CDR3 nucleotides are TGCGCCAGCAGTGAGGGGGTAGGCTCCTATAATTCACCCCTCCACTTT. This encodes CASSEGVGSYNSPLHF.

The sample holds a few counts of this clone. This CDR3 reads CASSSTVTGNTEAFF. The CDR3 coding sequence is TGCGCCAGCAGCTCTACCGTGACAGGGAACACTGAAGCTTTCTTT. The J gene is TRBJ1-1, the V gene TRBV5-1; D perhaps matches TRBD1 (6 bases). V lost 3 bases and J lost 1, with 13 bases in between. Germline V gene data show CDR1 as SGHRS and CDR2 as YFSETQ. The CDR3 is made up of 15 amino acids.

The sample holds a few counts of this clone. The chain recombines TRBV10-3 with TRBJ1-2; 7 bases agree with TRBD1. Germline lookup yields CDR1 ENHRY and CDR2 SYGVKD. J gave up 1 base and V 4 bases, and 6 bases lay outside the gene matches. CDR3 length equals 15 residues. CDR3 nucleotides: TGTGCCATCAGTGGGAGACAGGGAATTAACTATGGCTACACCTTC. Protein sequence: CAISGRQGINYGYTF.